Following are 14 T cell receptor beta chains from one sample sequenced in a study of blood T cells in healthy people across ages. A sample-barcoded 5' primer and a J-beta primer mix were used in a second PCR of roughly 7 to 11 cycles. One entry per CDR3 protein results from TCRdb running MiXCR on the 5' RACE reads. In the table there are some 880,000 distinct CDR3 sequences, roughly 40% of which are singletons. Sequencing input: blood. The receptors shown here come from a man younger than 35 in good health.

This clonotype was counted only a few times. The chain combines TRBV10-3 with TRBJ2-1; 7 bases align to TRBD1. The V and J ends lost 7 bases and 10 bases, in that order; junction bases with no gene match: 10. The germline V gene has CDR1 ENHRY and CDR2 SYGVKD. The CDR3 is made up of 13 amino acids. CDR3 in amino acids: CAINQGEVGEQFF. In nucleotides, the CDR3 is TGTGCCATCAACCAGGGGGAAGTAGGGGAGCAGTTCTTC.

J is TRBJ1-2 and V is TRBV4-3, with D unclear. CDR3 length equals 15 residues. The germline gives CDR1 LGHNA, CDR2 YSLEER. V gave up 0 bases and J gave up 4 bases, with 12 bases separating them. The CDR3 is CASSQEDLWGYGYTF. CDR3 nucleotide sequence: TGCGCCAGCAGCCAAGAGGACTTATGGGGCTATGGCTACACCTTC.

The CDR3 loop reads CASSLGSLAGETQYF. The CDR3 region has the DNA TGTGCCAGCAGCTTAGGGTCCCTAGCGGGGGAGACCCAGTACTTC. The chain is built from TRBV7-9 and TRBJ2-5, with 9 nucleotides matching TRBD2. CDR3 length: 15 residues. The V gene end was trimmed by 1 base and the J gene end by 5 bases; junction bases not matched to a gene: 5. Germline V gives CDR1 SEHNR, CDR2 FQNEAQ (reference sequence).

The chain has TRBV30 and TRBJ1-2, with D maybe TRBD1 (6 bases). Trimming shortened V by 2 bases and J by 2 bases, and 15 bases separated the two germline ends. The V gene's germline CDR1 is GTSNPN and CDR2 SVGIG (reference sequence). The CDR3 is made up of 15 amino acids. CDR3 in amino acids: CAWSPTKGQNYGYTF. The CDR3 DNA is TGTGCCTGGAGTCCCACTAAAGGACAGAACTATGGCTACACCTTC.

The CDR3 nucleotides read TGTGCCAGCAATAGAGACTCAGGGACCCAGTACTTC. Translating gives CASNRDSGTQYF. J is TRBJ2-5 and V is TRBV12-3 or TRBV12-4; no clear D. The CDR3 is 12 residues long. V shed 7 bases and J shed 7 bases, with 13 bases lying between them.

CDR3 amino acids: CSANGQGVYGYTF. DNA of the CDR3: TGCAGTGCAAACGGACAGGGCGTCTATGGCTACACCTTC. The chain employs TRBV20-1 and TRBJ1-2; 8 bases are a match to TRBD1. The CDR3 is 13 amino acids. Looked up from germline, CDR1 is DFQATT and CDR2 is SNEGSKA (reference sequence). J gave up 4 bases and V 6 bases, and 7 bases lay outside the gene matches.

This sequence joins TRBV28 and TRBJ2-3, with D possibly being TRBD1 or TRBD2 (5 bases each). This CDR3 contains 16 residues. CDR1 and CDR2 (germline): MDHEN, SYDVKM. The V gene lost 4 bases and the J gene lost 1 base, with 15 bases spanning the gap. This CDR3 reads CASSWGRGLRTDTQYF. DNA for the CDR3: TGTGCCAGCAGTTGGGGGAGAGGACTCCGCACAGATACGCAGTATTTT.

V usage is TRBV12-3 or TRBV12-4 and J usage is TRBJ2-7; D not resolved. The V end lost 3 bases, the J end lost 7 bases, and 10 bases lay between the germline ends. The CDR3 is 12 residues long. The CDR3 region has the DNA TGTGCCAGCAGTTTTTCGGACCGAGAGCAGTACTTC. This gives the protein CASSFSDREQYF.

This clonotype was picked up many times. The chain uses TRBV20-1 and TRBJ2-7; TRBD1 might be the D (6 bases). Germline V gene data show CDR1 as DFQATT and CDR2 as SNEGSKA (reference sequence). The CDR3 is 13 residues long. Between the trimmed V and J ends, which lost 3 bases and 6 bases, there was a span of 15 bases. The DNA for the CDR3 is TGCAGTGCTAGTAGGGGCAGGGGATTCGAGCAGTACTTC. Translated, it gives CSASRGRGFEQYF.

The chain recombines TRBV6-5 with TRBJ1-2; 8 bases fit TRBD1. V shed 6 bases, J shed 5 bases, and the junction held 11 bases outside the gene matches. This CDR3 spans 15 amino acids. Looked up from germline, CDR1 is MNHEY and CDR2 is SVGAGI. CDR3 bases: TGTGCCAGCAGCTCCTCAGACAGGGGAGTTTATGGCTACACCTTC. Protein sequence: CASSSSDRGVYGYTF.

This clonotype was picked up a small number of times. The chain employs TRBV6-5 and TRBJ2-6; D is undetermined. V shed 5 bases and J shed 2 bases, with 10 bases lying between them. The CDR3 length is 15 residues. In germline, CDR1 is MNHEY, CDR2 SVGAGI. The CDR3 is CASSDTVPGANVLTF. In DNA form, the CDR3 reads TGTGCCAGCAGTGACACGGTTCCTGGGGCCAACGTCCTGACTTTC.

A few counts support this clonotype. The V gene is TRBV4-1, the J gene TRBJ2-5; D is ambiguous. The CDR3 covers 12 residues. Germline values: CDR1 MGHRA, CDR2 YSYEKL. V was shortened by 0 bases and J by 12 bases, with 11 bases between the two germline ends. CDR3 nucleotides: TGCGCCAGCAGCCAAGATCGGACGGTGGAGTACTTC. Translating gives CASSQDRTVEYF.

The sample holds a few counts of this clonotype. This chain connects TRBV9 to TRBJ2-7, with D possibly matching TRBD1 (7 bases). The CDR3 is 21 residues long. V was clipped by 0 bases and J by 5 bases, with 33 bases between them. The germline V gene encodes CDR1 SGDLS and CDR2 YYNGEE. The chain's CDR3 is CASSVVLTYRGAGQGGNEQYF. CDR3 nucleotides: TGTGCCAGCAGCGTAGTTTTAACGTATAGGGGGGCGGGTCAGGGGGGCAACGAGCAGTACTTC. The full variable domain, completed using reference TRBV9 and TRBJ2-7, is DSGVTQTPKHLITATGQRVTLRCSPRSGDLSVYWYQQSLDQGLQFLIQYYNGEERAKGNILERFSAQQFPDLHSELNLSSLELGDSALYFCASSVVLTYRGAGQGGNEQYFGPGTRLTVT.

There are a few counts of this clonotype. This chain uses TRBV2 with TRBJ1-1, with a weak D call TRBD1 (5 bases). The germline gives CDR1 SNHLY, CDR2 FYNNEI. The CDR3 extends over 11 amino acids. The V and J ends lost 2 bases and 11 bases respectively, with 9 bases between them. CDR3 in DNA: TGTGCCAGCAGTGAATGGGGCCACGCTTTCTTT. As protein: CASSEWGHAFF.